This TCR beta chain was sequenced during a study of control samples from healthy donors and cancer patients. The assay was immunoSEQ multiplex PCR, and TCRdb's table has in-frame clones only and misses some. The sample contains more than 85,000 clones, about four fifths of which appear only once. Germline V lookup: CDR1 MNHEY, CDR2 SVGEGT. The CDR3 consists of 15 residues. V trimming: 5 bases; J trimming: 5 bases; junction bases outside the gene matches: 11. The sample comprised blood. The V gene is TRBV6-2 or TRBV6-3, the J gene TRBJ2-5, with TRBD2 identical over 7 bases. The origin of this receptor is a woman aged 45 to 65 in good health. The CDR3 loop reads CASSPGTTGGETQYF. The CDR3 region has the DNA TGTGCCAGCAGTCCCGGGACTACTGGTGGGGAGACCCAGTACTTC.